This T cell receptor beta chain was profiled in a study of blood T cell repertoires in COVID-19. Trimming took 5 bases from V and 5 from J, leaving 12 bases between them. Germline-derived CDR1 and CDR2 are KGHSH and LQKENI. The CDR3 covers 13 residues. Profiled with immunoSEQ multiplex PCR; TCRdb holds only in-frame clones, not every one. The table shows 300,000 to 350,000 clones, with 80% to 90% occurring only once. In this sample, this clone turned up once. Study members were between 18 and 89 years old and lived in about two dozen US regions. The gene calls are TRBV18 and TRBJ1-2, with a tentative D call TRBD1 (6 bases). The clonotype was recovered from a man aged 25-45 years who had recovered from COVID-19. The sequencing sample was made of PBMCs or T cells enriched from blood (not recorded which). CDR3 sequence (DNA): TGTGCCAGCTCAATGGGACAAAAGTATGGCTACACCTTC. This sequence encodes CASSMGQKYGYTF.